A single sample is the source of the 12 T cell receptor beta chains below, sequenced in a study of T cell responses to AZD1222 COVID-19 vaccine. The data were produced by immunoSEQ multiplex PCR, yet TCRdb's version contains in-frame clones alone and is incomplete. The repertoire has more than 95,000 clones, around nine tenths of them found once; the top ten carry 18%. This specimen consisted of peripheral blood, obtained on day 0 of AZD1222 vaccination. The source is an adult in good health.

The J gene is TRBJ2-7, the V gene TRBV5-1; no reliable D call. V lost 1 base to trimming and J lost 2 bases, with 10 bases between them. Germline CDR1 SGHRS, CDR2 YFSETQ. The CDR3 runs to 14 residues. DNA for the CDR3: TGCGCCAGCAGCTTGTTGGGTGGCACCTACGAGCAGTACTTC. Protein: CASSLLGGTYEQYF.

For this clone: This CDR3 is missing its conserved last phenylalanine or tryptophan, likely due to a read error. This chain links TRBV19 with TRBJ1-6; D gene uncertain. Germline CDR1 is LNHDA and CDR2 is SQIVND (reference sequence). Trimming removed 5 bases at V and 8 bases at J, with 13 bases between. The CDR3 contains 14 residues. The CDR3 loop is CASSPGGAYSPLHL. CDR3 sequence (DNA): TGTGCCAGTAGTCCCGGCGGTGCGTATTCACCCCTCCACCTT.

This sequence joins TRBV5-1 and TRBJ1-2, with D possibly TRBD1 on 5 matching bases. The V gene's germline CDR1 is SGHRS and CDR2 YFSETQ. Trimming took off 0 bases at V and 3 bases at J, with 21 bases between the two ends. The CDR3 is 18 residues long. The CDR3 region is CASSLGGVRAYGDYGYTF. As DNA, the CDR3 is TGCGCCAGCAGCTTGGGAGGGGTTAGAGCTTATGGAGACTATGGCTACACCTTC. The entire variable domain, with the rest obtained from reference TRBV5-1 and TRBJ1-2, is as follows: KAGVTQTPRYLIKTRGQQVTLSCSPISGHRSVSWYQQTPGQGLQFLFEYFSETQRNKGNFPGRFSGRQFSNSRSEMNVSTLELGDSALYLCASSLGGVRAYGDYGYTFGSGTRLTVV.

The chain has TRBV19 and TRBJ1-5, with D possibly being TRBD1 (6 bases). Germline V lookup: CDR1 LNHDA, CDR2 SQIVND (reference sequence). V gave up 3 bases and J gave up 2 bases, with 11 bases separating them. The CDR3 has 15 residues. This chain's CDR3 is CASSIPGAGNQPQHF. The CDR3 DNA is TGTGCCAGTAGTATCCCAGGGGCTGGCAATCAGCCCCAGCATTTT.

CDR3 coding DNA: TGTGCCTGGAGTGCCGACAGAAGAGGGGTCTACACCTTC. Translating gives CAWSADRRGVYTF. The chain is built from TRBV30 and TRBJ1-2, with a tentative D call TRBD1 (5 bases). CDR3 length equals 13 residues. Between the trimmed V and J ends, which lost 1 base and 10 bases, there was a span of 16 bases. CDR1 and CDR2 (germline): GTSNPN, SVGIG (reference sequence).

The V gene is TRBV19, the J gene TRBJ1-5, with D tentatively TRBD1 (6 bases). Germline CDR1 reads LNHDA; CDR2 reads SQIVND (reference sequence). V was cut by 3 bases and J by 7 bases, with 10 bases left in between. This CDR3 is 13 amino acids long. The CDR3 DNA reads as TGTGCCAGTAGTATCAGGGGTGTGCAGCCCCAGCATTTT. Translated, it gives CASSIRGVQPQHF.

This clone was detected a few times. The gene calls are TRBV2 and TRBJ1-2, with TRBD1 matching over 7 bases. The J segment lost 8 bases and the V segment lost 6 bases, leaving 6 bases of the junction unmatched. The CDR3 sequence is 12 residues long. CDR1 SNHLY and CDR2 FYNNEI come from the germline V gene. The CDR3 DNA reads TGTGCCAGCAGCCCCACAGGGGCCGGCTACACCTTC. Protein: CASSPTGAGYTF.

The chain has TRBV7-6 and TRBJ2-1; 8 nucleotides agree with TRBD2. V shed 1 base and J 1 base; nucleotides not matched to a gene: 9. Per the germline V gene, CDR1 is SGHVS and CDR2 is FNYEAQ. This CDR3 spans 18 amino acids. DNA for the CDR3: TGTGCCAGCAGCTTAGTTCACTTCGGGGGGGTTTCCTACAATGAGCAGTTCTTC. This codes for CASSLVHFGGVSYNEQFF. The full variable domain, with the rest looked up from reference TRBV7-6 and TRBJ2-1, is GAGVSQSPRYKVTKRGQDVALRCDPISGHVSLYWYRQALGQGPEFLTYFNYEAQQDKSGLPNDRFSAERPEGSISTLTIQRTEQRDSAMYRCASSLVHFGGVSYNEQFFGPGTRLTVL.

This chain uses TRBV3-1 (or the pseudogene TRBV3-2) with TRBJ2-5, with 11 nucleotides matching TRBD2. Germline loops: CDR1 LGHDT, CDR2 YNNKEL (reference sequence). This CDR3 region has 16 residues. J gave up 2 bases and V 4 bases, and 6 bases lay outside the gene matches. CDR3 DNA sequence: TGTGCCAGCAGCCCAGGGACTAGCGGCCCACAAGAGACCCAGTACTTC. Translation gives CASSPGTSGPQETQYF.

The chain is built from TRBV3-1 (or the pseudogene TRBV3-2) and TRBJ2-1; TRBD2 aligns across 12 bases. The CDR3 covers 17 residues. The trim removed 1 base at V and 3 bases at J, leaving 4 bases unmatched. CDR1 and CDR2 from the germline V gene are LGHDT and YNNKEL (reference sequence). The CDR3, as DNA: TGTGCCAGCAGCCAAGCTAGCGGGGGGGCCTTCTACAATGAGCAGTTCTTC. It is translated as CASSQASGGAFYNEQFF.

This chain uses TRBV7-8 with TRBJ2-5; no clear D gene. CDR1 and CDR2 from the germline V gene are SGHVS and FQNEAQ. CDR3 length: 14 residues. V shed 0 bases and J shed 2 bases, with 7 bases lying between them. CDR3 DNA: TGTGCCAGCAGCTTAGCGCGAGGACAAGAGACCCAGTACTTC. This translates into CASSLARGQETQYF.

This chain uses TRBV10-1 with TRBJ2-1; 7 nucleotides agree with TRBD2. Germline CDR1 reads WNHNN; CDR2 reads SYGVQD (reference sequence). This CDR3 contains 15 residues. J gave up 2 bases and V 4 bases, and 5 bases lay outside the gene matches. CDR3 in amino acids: CASSASGGAYNEQFF. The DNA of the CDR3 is TGCGCCAGCAGTGCTAGTGGGGGGGCCTACAATGAGCAGTTCTTC.